The rows below give T cell receptor beta chains drawn from one sample of a study of blood T cell repertoires in COVID-19. The table came from immunoSEQ multiplex PCR; TCRdb's copy has only in-frame clones and leaves some out. Of approximately 160,000 clones listed, about four fifths were seen once; the top ten hold roughly 8%. Source material: peripheral blood. The source is a man aged 35-49 years who had recovered from COVID-19. The CDR3 runs from the conserved cysteine through the conserved F or W. D genes are given only for firm matches. The size of a clone is reported for some rows only, either as once, few or many, or as a class for expanded clones.

TRBV7-8	NA	TRBD2	TRBJ2-3	CASSSRLAPRTDTQYF	TGTGCCAGCAGCTCCAGACTAGCGCCTCGCACAGATACGCAGTATTTT
TRBV30	NA	TRBD2	TRBJ2-7	CAWSHTSGRSYF	TGTGCCTGGAGTCATACTAGCGGGAGGTCATACTTC
TRBV7-7	NA	TRBD2	TRBJ2-5	CASSLGGGAGETQYF	TGTGCTAGCAGCTTAGGCGGGGGGGCCGGAGAGACCCAGTACTTC
TRBV3-1/TRBV3-2	NA	TRBD2	TRBJ2-3	CASSHATSGETDTQYF	TGTGCCAGCAGCCATGCGACTAGCGGAGAAACAGATACGCAGTATTTT
TRBV7-2	NA	TRBD1	TRBJ1-2	CASSFAGTDNYGYTF	TGTGCCAGCAGCTTCGCCGGGACAGATAACTATGGCTACACCTTC
TRBV30	NA	NA	TRBJ2-7	CAWKRQPFSYEQYF	TGTGCCTGGAAAAGACAGCCCTTCTCCTACGAGCAGTACTTC
TRBV7-9	NA	TRBD1	TRBJ1-2	CASSRPGGADGYTF	TGTGCCAGCAGCCGTCCAGGGGGCGCGGATGGCTACACCTTC
TRBV7-9	NA	TRBD1	TRBJ2-6	CASSGPGQLSGANVLTF	TGTGCCAGCAGCGGGCCGGGACAGCTCTCTGGGGCCAACGTCCTGACTTTC
TRBV3-1/TRBV3-2	NA	TRBD1	TRBJ2-5	CASSQKGGWTGEGETQYF	TGTGCCAGCAGCCAAAAAGGGGGGTGGACAGGGGAAGGAGAGACCCAGTACTTC
TRBV5-1	NA	NA	TRBJ2-3	CASSEIRGDTQYF	TGCGCCAGCAGCGAAATAAGGGGAGATACGCAGTATTTT
TRBV29-1	once	TRBD2	TRBJ2-7	CSVGFPGRGNEQYF	TGCAGCGTGGGGTTTCCCGGGAGGGGCAACGAGCAGTACTTC
TRBV11-2	once	TRBD2	TRBJ2-2	CASSLAGGDRLRDTGELFF	TGTGCCAGCAGCTTAGCGGGAGGAGATCGTTTGCGGGACACCGGGGAGCTGTTTTTT
TRBV6-2/TRBV6-3	NA	NA	TRBJ2-3	CASSYGGTSTDTQYF	TGTGCCAGCAGTTACGGCGGAACTAGCACAGATACGCAGTATTTT
TRBV7-8	NA	NA	TRBJ1-1	CASSLDQVEAFF	TGTGCCAGCAGCCTCGATCAGGTGGAAGCTTTCTTT
TRBV7-6	NA	NA	TRBJ2-3	CASSEAGADTQYF	TGTGCCAGCAGCGAAGCGGGCGCAGATACGCAGTATTTT
TRBV19	NA	TRBD1	TRBJ1-3	CASSMGQGGNTIYF	TGTGCCAGTAGTATGGGACAGGGAGGAAACACCATATATTTT
TRBV9	NA	NA	TRBJ1-3	CASSVEGAGNTIYF	TGTGCCAGCAGCGTAGAAGGGGCTGGAAACACCATATATTTT
TRBV11-3	NA	TRBD2	TRBJ2-5	CASSLGGLAGAETQYF	TGTGCCAGCAGCTTAGGCGGACTAGCGGGGGCAGAGACCCAGTACTTC
TRBV18	NA	NA	TRBJ2-1	CASSPGGTAYNEQFF	TGTGCCAGCTCACCAGGAGGGACAGCTTACAATGAGCAGTTCTTC